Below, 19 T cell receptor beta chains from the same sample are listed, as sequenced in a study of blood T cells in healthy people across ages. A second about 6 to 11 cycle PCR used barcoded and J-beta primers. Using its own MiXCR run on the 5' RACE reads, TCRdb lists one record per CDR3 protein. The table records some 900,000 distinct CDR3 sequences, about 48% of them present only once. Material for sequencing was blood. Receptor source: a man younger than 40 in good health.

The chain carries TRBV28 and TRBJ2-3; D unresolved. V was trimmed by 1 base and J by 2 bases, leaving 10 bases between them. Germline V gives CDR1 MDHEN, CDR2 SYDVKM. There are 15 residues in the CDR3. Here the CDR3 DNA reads TGTGCCAGCAGTTTATCCAGGTGGGACACAGATACGCAGTATTTT. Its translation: CASSLSRWDTDTQYF.

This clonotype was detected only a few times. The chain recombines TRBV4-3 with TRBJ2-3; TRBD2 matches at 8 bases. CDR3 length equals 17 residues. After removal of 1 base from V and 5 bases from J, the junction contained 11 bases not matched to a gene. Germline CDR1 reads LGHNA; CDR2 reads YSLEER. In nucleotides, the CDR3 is TGCGCCAGCAGCCAAGTTACCTCAGCGGGGGTGGAAGATACGCAGTATTTT. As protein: CASSQVTSAGVEDTQYF.

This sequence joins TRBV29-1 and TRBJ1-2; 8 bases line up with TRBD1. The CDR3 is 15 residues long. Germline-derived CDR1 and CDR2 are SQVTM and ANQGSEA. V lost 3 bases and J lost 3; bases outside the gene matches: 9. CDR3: CSVDADRDVDYGYTF. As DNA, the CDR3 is TGCAGCGTTGACGCGGACAGGGATGTGGACTATGGCTACACCTTC.

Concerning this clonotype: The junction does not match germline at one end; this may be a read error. The CDR3 here is CASSSGTSQYNEQFF. The CDR3 DNA sequence: TGTGCTAGCAGCTCTGGGACTAGCCAATACAATGAGCAGTTCTTC. The chain joins TRBV7-7 to TRBJ2-1; TRBD2 aligns across 9 bases. CDR3 length: 15 amino acids. Germline-derived CDR1 and CDR2 are SSHAT and FNYEAQ (reference sequence). The variable domain in full, with the rest retrieved from reference TRBV7-7 and TRBJ2-1, is GAGVSQSPRYKVTKRGQDVTLRCDPISSHATLYWYQQALGQGPEFLTYFNYEAQPDKSGLPSDRFSAERPEGSISTLTIQRTEQRDSAMYRCASSSGTSQYNEQFFGPGTRLTVL.

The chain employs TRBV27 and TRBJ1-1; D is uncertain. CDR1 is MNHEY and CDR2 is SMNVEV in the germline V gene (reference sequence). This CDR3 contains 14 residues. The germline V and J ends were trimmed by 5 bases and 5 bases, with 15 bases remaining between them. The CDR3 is CASSPRSARTEAFF. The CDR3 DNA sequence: TGTGCCAGCAGTCCAAGGTCCGCCAGGACTGAAGCTTTCTTT.

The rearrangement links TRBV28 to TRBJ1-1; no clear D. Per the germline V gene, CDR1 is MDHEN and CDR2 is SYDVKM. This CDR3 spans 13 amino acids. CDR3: CATKDGMNTEAFF. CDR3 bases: TGTGCTACCAAGGACGGCATGAACACTGAAGCTTTCTTT.

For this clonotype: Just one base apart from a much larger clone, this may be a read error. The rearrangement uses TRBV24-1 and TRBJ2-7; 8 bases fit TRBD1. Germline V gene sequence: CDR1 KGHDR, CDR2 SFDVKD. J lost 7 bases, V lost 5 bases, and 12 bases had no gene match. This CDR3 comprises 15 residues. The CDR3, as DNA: TGTGCCACCAGTGCCGACGGACAGGGCCACAATGAGCAGTACTTC. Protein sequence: CATSADGQGHNEQYF.

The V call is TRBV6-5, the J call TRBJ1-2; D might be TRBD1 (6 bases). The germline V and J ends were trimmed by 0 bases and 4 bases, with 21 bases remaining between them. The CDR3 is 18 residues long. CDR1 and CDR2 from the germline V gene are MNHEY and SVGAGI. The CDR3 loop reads CASSYSEAGANWGYGYTF. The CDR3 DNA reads TGTGCCAGCAGTTACTCGGAGGCAGGGGCGAACTGGGGCTATGGCTACACCTTC.

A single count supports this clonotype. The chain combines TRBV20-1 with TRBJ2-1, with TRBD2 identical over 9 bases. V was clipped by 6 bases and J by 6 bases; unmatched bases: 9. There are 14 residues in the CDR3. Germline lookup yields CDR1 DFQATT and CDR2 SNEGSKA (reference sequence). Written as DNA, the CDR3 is TGCAGTGCACTAGATAGCGGGGGTCGCAATGAGCAGTTCTTC. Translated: CSALDSGGRNEQFF.

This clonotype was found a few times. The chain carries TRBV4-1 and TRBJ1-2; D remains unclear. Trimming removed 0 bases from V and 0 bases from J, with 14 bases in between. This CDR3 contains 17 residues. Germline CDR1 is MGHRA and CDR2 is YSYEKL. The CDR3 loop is CASSQDTARDPNYGYTF. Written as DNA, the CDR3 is TGCGCCAGCAGCCAAGATACGGCCCGAGACCCTAACTATGGCTACACCTTC.

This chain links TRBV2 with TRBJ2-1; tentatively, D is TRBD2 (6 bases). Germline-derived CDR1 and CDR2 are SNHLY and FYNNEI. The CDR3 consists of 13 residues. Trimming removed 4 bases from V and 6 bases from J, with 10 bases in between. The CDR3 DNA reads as TGTGCCAGCAGTGCCAACGGGGGCAATGAGCAGTTCTTC. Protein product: CASSANGGNEQFF.

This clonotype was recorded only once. In DNA, the CDR3 is TGTGCCAGCAGTGCCGCGCAGCGGGGGGTAGAGACCCAGTACTTC. Residues: CASSAAQRGVETQYF. The chain combines TRBV5-4 with TRBJ2-5; 9 bases map to TRBD2. The CDR3 has 15 residues. Per germline, CDR1 SGHNT and CDR2 YYREEE (reference sequence). The ends lost 5 bases at V and 4 bases at J; junction bases unmatched: 9.

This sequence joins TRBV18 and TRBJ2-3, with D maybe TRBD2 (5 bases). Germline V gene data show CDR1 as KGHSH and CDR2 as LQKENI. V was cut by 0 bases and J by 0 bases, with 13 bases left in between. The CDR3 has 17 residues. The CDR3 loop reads CASSPPGGAASTDTQYF. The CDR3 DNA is TGTGCCAGCTCACCACCTGGAGGTGCGGCTAGCACAGATACGCAGTATTTT.

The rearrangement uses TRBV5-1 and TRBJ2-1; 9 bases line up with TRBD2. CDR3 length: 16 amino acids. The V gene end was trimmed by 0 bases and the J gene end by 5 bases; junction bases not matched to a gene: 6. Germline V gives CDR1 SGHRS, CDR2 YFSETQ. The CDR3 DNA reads TGCGCCAGCAGCTTGGTAGGCCTAGCGGGGAACAATGAGCAGTTCTTC. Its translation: CASSLVGLAGNNEQFF.

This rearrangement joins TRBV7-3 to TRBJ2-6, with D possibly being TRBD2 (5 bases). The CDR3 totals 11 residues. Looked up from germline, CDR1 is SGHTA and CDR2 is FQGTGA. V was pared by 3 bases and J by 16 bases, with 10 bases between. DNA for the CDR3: TGTGCCAGCAGCTTCTACGGAGGACTGACTTTC. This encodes CASSFYGGLTF.

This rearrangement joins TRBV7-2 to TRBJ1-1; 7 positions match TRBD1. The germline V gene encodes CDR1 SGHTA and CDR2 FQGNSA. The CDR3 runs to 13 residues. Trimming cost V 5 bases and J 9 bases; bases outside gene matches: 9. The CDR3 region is CASSANRGFKAFF. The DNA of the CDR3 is TGTGCCAGCAGCGCTAACAGGGGATTTAAAGCTTTCTTT.

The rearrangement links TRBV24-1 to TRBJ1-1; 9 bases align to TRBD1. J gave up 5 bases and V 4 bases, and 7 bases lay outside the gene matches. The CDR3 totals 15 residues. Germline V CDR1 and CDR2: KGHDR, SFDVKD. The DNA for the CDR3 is TGTGCCACCAGTGAACGAACAGGGGGCGCGACTGAAGCTTTCTTT. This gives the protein CATSERTGGATEAFF.

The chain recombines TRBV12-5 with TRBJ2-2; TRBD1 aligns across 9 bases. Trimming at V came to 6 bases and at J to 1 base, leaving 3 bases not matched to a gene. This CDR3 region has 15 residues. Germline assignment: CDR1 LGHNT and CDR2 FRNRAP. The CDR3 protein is CASGLGQGNTGELFF. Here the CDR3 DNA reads TGTGCTAGTGGCCTGGGACAGGGGAACACCGGGGAGCTGTTTTTT.

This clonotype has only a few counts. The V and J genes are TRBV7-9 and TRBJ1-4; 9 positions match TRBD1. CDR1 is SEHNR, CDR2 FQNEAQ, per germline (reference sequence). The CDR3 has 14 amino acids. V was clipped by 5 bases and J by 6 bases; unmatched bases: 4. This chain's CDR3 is CASSAGTGYEKLFF. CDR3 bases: TGTGCCAGCAGCGCCGGGACAGGGTATGAAAAACTGTTTTTT.